These 17 T cell receptor beta chains were all obtained from the same sample, sequenced in a study of identical twins. TCRdb re-called the 5' RACE reads through MiXCR, storing one row per CDR3 protein. The data show 700,000 or so distinct CDR3 sequences, 8.6% seen once. The data also belong to a second study, concerning yellow fever vaccine responses in identical twins.

The sequenced material came from PBMCs. All receptors come from a woman aged 18-29 years in good health.

This clonotype was found many times. The rearrangement links TRBV5-1 to TRBJ2-1; 13 bases map to TRBD2. This CDR3 has 16 amino acids. With 5 bases clipped from V and 4 bases from J, the junction kept 6 bases outside the gene matches. Germline CDR1 SGHRS, CDR2 YFSETQ. The CDR3 sequence: CASRPRTSGGYNEQFF. CDR3 nucleotides: TGCGCCAGCAGACCGAGGACTAGCGGGGGTTACAATGAGCAGTTCTTC.

This clonotype was seen at least ten times. The rearrangement links TRBV10-3 to TRBJ1-3; D not resolved. Germline CDR1 and CDR2: ENHRY and SYGVKD. V was clipped by 6 bases and J by 0 bases, with 15 bases between them. The CDR3 totals 16 residues. DNA for the CDR3: TGTGCCATCAGCAACCTCGATGACTTCTCTGGAAACACCATATATTTT. Translating it yields CAISNLDDFSGNTIYF.

This clonotype occurred a few times. The chain is built from TRBV6-2 or TRBV6-3 and TRBJ2-5, with 7 bases aligning to TRBD1. Germline CDR1 reads MNHEY; CDR2 reads SVGEGT. V gave up 7 bases and J gave up 5 bases; unmatched junction bases: 7. The CDR3 is 13 residues long. The CDR3 DNA is TGTGCCAGCATCCGACAGGGACGTGAGACCCAGTACTTC. Translating gives CASIRQGRETQYF.

This clonotype was observed a handful of times. The V call is TRBV11-2, the J call TRBJ2-7, with 8 bases fitting TRBD2. Germline-derived CDR1 and CDR2 are SGHAT and FQNNGV. The V gene end was trimmed by 5 bases and the J gene end by 1 base; junction bases not matched to a gene: 4. CDR3 length equals 14 residues. The CDR3 DNA reads TGTGCCAGCAGCCAGACTAGCGCGTCCTACGAGCAGTACTTC. Translated, it gives CASSQTSASYEQYF.

This clonotype was seen a few times. The J gene is TRBJ2-7, the V gene TRBV7-9; weak D call: TRBD1 (5 bases). V was trimmed by 8 bases and J by 6 bases, leaving 17 bases between them. The CDR3 is 13 residues long. The germline gives CDR1 SEHNR, CDR2 FQNEAQ (reference sequence). CDR3 in amino acids: CASRGAPSGEQYF. CDR3 sequence (DNA): TGTGCCAGCCGTGGGGCTCCGTCGGGCGAGCAGTACTTC.

The chain has TRBV3-1 and TRBJ1-1; D remains ambiguous. The CDR3 totals 14 residues. The V and J ends lost 4 bases and 4 bases respectively, with 13 bases between them. In germline, CDR1 is LGHDT, CDR2 YNNKEL (reference sequence). The CDR3 loop is CASSPRRIRTEAFF. In nucleotides, the CDR3 is TGTGCCAGCAGCCCGCGACGCATCCGCACTGAAGCTTTCTTT.

This clonotype was seen only a few times. J is TRBJ2-1 and V is TRBV4-3; D is unclear. The CDR3 spans 13 residues. V was shortened by 0 bases and J by 9 bases, with 9 bases between the two germline ends. In germline, CDR1 is LGHNA, CDR2 YSLEER. CDR3: CASSQEEASEQFF. The DNA for the CDR3 is TGCGCCAGCAGCCAAGAGGAAGCTAGTGAGCAGTTCTTC.

This clonotype was recorded many times. The rearrangement links TRBV5-1 to TRBJ2-7; TRBD2 might be the D (5 bases). The CDR3 totals 17 residues. V dropped 5 bases and J dropped 4 bases, with 25 bases sitting between them. Germline V CDR1 and CDR2: SGHRS, YFSETQ. CDR3 sequence reads: CASSPIRAGSGLYEQYF. The CDR3 region has the DNA TGCGCCAGCAGTCCAATACGCGCTGGGTCGGGGTTATACGAGCAGTACTTC.

This chain joins TRBV5-1 and TRBJ2-2, with D hard to call. This CDR3 is 15 amino acids long. V lost 4 bases and J lost 3, with 13 bases in between. Germline V gives CDR1 SGHRS, CDR2 YFSETQ. The CDR3 protein is CASSAKVGDTGELFF. The CDR3 region has the DNA TGCGCCAGCAGCGCCAAGGTTGGGGACACCGGGGAGCTGTTTTTT. The whole variable domain, remainder taken from reference TRBV5-1 and TRBJ2-2, is KAGVTQTPRYLIKTRGQQVTLSCSPISGHRSVSWYQQTPGQGLQFLFEYFSETQRNKGNFPGRFSGRQFSNSRSEMNVSTLELGDSALYLCASSAKVGDTGELFFGEGSRLTVL.

The table lists this clonotype with many counts. The chain couples TRBV2 to TRBJ2-3, with D perhaps matching TRBD2 (6 bases). The CDR3 extends over 15 amino acids. The germline CDR1 and CDR2 sequences are SNHLY and FYNNEI. V lost 4 bases and J lost 4, with 15 bases in between. This chain's CDR3 is CASSAGLATSDTQYF. The DNA of the CDR3 is TGTGCCAGCAGTGCGGGACTCGCCACATCAGATACGCAGTATTTT.

This clonotype was observed a few times. This chain uses TRBV27 with TRBJ2-7, with TRBD1 identical over 7 bases. The germline V gene encodes CDR1 MNHEY and CDR2 SMNVEV (reference sequence). V lost 5 bases, J lost 3 bases, and 10 bases stayed unmatched. The CDR3 contains 15 residues. The CDR3 nucleotides read TGTGCCAGCAGTGAAAACCGGGACAGCGACTACGAGCAGTACTTC. Translating it yields CASSENRDSDYEQYF.

The rearrangement links TRBV7-9 to TRBJ1-5; 12 bases align to TRBD1. Germline V gene sequence: CDR1 SEHNR, CDR2 FQNEAQ (reference sequence). With V trimmed by 0 bases and J by 7 bases, 7 bases remained unmatched. This CDR3 has 17 residues. The CDR3 DNA reads TGTGCCAGCAGCTTAGCTTCCGGGACAGGGGGCGCACAGCCCCAGCATTTT. Its protein product is CASSLASGTGGAQPQHF. Using reference TRBV7-9 and TRBJ1-5 for the parts outside the CDR3, the full variable domain is DTGVSQNPRHKITKRGQNVTFRCDPISEHNRLYWYRQTLGQGPEFLTYFQNEAQLEKSRLLSDRFSAERPKGSFSTLEIQRTEQGDSAMYLCASSLASGTGGAQPQHFGDGTRLSIL.

This clonotype has just a few counts. This chain links TRBV12-3 or TRBV12-4 with TRBJ1-5; unclear D gene. V was clipped by 7 bases and J by 1 base, with 14 bases between them. The CDR3 is 15 residues long. CDR3: CASMRTAWSNQPQHF. CDR3 sequence (DNA): TGTGCCAGCATGCGAACCGCTTGGAGCAATCAGCCCCAGCATTTT.

The sample holds many counts of this clonotype. Here the CDR3 DNA reads TGTGCCAGCAGCTTAACAGCTAGGGGGCAGTTCTTC. Its protein is CASSLTARGQFF. The gene calls are TRBV7-9 and TRBJ2-1; perhaps TRBD1 as D (5 bases). Trimming took off 2 bases at V and 12 bases at J, with 11 bases between the two ends. Germline values: CDR1 SEHNR, CDR2 FQNEAQ (reference sequence). The CDR3 is 12 amino acids.

Only a few counts were recorded for this clonotype. The gene calls are TRBV25-1 and TRBJ1-2; possible D gene TRBD1, 6 bases. V was clipped by 6 bases and J by 6 bases, with 14 bases between them. Germline CDR1 reads MGHDK; CDR2 reads SYGVNS. The CDR3 contains 13 residues. The CDR3 is CASSRDRSDGYTF. The CDR3 DNA is TGTGCCAGCAGCCGAGACAGGTCGGATGGCTACACCTTC.

This clonotype has only a few counts. At one boundary the junction diverges from the germline segment, which might be a read error. This sequence joins TRBV7-7 and TRBJ2-7; tentative D call: TRBD1 (6 bases). CDR3 size: 15 residues. The germline V gene has CDR1 SSHAT and CDR2 FNYEAQ (reference sequence). In DNA, the CDR3 is TGTGCTAGCAGCTTATCAGGGGAGAAGGGCCACGAGCAGTACTTC. It codes for CASSLSGEKGHEQYF.

This chain joins TRBV20-1 and TRBJ2-5; 9 bases fit TRBD2. Germline lookup yields CDR1 DFQATT and CDR2 SNEGSKA (reference sequence). The CDR3 loop spans 14 amino acids. J was trimmed by 5 bases and V by 3 bases; bases with no gene match: 7. CDR3 protein: CSASRREGQETQYF. Written as DNA, the CDR3 is TGCAGTGCTAGTCGGCGGGAGGGGCAGGAGACCCAGTACTTC.